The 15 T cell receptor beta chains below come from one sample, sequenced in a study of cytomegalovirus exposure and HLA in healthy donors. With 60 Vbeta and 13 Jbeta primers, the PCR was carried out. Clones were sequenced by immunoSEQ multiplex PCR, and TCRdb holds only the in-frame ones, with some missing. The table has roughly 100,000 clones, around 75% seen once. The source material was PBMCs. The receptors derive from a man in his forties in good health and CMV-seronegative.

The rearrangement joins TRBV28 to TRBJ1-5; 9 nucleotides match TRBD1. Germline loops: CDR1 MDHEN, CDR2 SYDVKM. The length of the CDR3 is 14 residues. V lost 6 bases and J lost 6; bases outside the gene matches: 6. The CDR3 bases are TGTGCCAGCAGACGTAACAGGGGGCCTCAGCCCCAGCATTTT. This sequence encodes CASRRNRGPQPQHF.

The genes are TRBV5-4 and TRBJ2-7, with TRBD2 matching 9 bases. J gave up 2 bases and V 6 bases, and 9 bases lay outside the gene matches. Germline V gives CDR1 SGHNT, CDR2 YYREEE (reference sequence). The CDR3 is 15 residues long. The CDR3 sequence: CASTSGRGRAYEQYF. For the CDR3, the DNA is TGTGCCAGCACTTCTGGTCGCGGGAGGGCCTACGAGCAGTACTTC.

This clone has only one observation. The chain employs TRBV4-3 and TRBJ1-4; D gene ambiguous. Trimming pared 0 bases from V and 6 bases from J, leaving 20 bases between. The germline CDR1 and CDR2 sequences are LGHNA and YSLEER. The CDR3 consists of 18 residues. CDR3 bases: TGCGCCAGCAGCCAAGATCGGCTAGAAGGAGGCAAATATGAAAAACTGTTTTTT. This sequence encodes CASSQDRLEGGKYEKLFF.

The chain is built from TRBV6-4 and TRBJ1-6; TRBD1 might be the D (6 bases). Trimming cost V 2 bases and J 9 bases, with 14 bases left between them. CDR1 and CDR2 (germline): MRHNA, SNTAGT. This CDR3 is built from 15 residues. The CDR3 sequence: CASSDRQGFGSPLHF. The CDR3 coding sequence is TGTGCCAGCAGTGACAGGCAGGGGTTCGGTTCACCCCTCCACTTT.

The CDR3 sequence: CASSIIMRESAEQYF. The CDR3 bases are TGTGCCAGTAGTATAATCATGAGGGAATCGGCCGAGCAGTACTTC. V is TRBV19 and J is TRBJ2-7; TRBD2 is a possible D gene (5 bases). The V end lost 2 bases, the J end lost 6 bases, and 17 bases lay between the germline ends. The CDR3 is made up of 15 amino acids. In germline, CDR1 is LNHDA, CDR2 SQIVND (reference sequence).

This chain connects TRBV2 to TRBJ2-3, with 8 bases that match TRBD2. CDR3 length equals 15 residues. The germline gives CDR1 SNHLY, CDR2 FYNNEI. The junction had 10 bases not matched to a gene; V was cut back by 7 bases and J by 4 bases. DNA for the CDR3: TGTGCCAGCACGGAGGTGGCGGGAGGTCCAGATACGCAGTATTTT. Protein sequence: CASTEVAGGPDTQYF.

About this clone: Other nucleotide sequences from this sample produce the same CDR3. The CDR3 sequence: CASSSGIYGYTF. In nucleotides, the CDR3 is TGTGCCAGCAGTTCCGGGATTTATGGCTACACCTTC. The chain links TRBV6-5 to TRBJ1-2; D remains unclear. CDR3 size: 12 residues. Germline-derived CDR1 and CDR2 are MNHEY and SVGAGI. Trimming left V 4 bases short and J 5 bases short, with 8 bases between.

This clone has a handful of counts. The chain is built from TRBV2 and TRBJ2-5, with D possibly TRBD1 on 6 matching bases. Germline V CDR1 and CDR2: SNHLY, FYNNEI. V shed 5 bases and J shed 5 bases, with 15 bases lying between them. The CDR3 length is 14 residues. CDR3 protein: CASSYTTGTETQYF. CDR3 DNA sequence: TGTGCCAGCAGTTACACTACAGGGACGGAGACCCAGTACTTC.

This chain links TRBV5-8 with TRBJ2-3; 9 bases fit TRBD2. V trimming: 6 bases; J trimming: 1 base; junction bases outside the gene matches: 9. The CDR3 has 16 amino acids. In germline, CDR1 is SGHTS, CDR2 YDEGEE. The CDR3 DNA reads TGTGCCAGCAAGGTGCGCGCTAGCGGGGGCACAGATACGCAGTATTTT. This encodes CASKVRASGGTDTQYF.

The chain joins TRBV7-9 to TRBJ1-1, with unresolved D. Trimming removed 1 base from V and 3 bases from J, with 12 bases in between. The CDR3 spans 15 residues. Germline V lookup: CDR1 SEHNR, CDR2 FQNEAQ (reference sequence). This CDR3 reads CASSLVLGRDTEAFF. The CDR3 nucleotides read TGTGCCAGCAGCTTAGTATTGGGGAGGGACACTGAAGCTTTCTTT.

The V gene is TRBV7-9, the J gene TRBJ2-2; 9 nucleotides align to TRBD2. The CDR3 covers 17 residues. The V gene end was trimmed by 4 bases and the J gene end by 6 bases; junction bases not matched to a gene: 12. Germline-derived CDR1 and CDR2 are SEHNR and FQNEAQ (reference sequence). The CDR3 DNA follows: TGTGCCAGCAGCTCAATACAGGGGACTAGCATCGCCGGGGAGCTGTTTTTT. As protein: CASSSIQGTSIAGELFF.

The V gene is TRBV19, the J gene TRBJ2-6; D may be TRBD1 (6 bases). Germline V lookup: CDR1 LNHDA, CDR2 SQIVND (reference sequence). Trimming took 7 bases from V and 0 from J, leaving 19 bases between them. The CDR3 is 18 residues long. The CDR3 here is CASTPRGRGSSGANVLTF. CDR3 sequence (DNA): TGTGCCAGTACCCCGAGGGGCAGGGGAAGCTCTGGGGCCAACGTCCTGACTTTC. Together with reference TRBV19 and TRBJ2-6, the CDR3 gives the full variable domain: DGGITQSPKYLFRKEGQNVTLSCEQNLNHDAMYWYRQDPGQGLRLIYYSQIVNDFQKGDIAEGYSVSREKKESFPLTVTSAQKNPTAFYLCASTPRGRGSSGANVLTFGAGSRLTVL.

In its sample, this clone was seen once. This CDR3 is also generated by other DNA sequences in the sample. CDR3 in amino acids: CASSGQGNEKLFF. The CDR3 coding sequence is TGTGCCAGCTCCGGACAGGGGAATGAAAAACTGTTTTTT. The V and J genes are TRBV18 and TRBJ1-4; 9 bases map to TRBD1. The CDR3 extends over 13 amino acids. Germline-derived CDR1 and CDR2 are KGHSH and LQKENI. Trimming removed 6 bases from V and 5 bases from J; junction bases left unmatched: 1.

CDR3 in amino acids: CASTEDRAANSPLHF. In DNA form, the CDR3 reads TGTGCCAGCACCGAGGACAGGGCGGCTAATTCACCCCTCCACTTT. The rearrangement links TRBV6-5 to TRBJ1-6; TRBD1 aligns across 8 bases. V lost 7 bases and J lost 6; bases outside the gene matches: 8. Germline V gives CDR1 MNHEY, CDR2 SVGAGI. The CDR3 has 15 residues.

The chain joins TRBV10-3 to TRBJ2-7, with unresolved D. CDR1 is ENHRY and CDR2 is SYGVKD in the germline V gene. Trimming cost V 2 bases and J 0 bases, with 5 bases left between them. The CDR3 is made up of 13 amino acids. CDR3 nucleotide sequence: TGTGCCATCAGTGAGGGCCCCTCCTACGAGCAGTACTTC. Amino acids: CAISEGPSYEQYF.